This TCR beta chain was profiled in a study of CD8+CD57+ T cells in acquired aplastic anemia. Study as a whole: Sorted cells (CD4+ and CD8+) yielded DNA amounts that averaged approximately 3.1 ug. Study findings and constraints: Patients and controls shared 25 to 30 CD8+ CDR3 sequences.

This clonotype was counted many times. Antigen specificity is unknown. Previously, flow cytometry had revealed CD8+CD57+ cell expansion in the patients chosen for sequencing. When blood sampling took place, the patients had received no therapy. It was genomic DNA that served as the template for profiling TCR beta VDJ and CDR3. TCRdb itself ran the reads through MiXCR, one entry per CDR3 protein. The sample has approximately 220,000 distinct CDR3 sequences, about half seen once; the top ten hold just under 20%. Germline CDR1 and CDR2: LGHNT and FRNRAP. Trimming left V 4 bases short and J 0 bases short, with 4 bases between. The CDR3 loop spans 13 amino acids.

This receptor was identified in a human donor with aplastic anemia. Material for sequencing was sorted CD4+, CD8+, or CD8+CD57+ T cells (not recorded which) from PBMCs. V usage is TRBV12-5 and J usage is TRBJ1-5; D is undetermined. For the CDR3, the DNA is TGTGCTAGTGGTTACAGTAGCAATCAGCCCCAGCATTTT. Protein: CASGYSSNQPQHF.